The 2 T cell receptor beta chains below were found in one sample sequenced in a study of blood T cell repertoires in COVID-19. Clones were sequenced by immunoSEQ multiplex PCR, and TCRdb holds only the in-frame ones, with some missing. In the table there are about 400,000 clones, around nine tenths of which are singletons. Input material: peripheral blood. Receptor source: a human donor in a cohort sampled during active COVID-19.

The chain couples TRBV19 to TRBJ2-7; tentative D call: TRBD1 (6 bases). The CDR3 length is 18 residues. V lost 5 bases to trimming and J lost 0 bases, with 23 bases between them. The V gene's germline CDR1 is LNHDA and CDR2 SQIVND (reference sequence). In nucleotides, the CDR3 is TGTGCCAGTAGTCCCAACAGGGTTATAGGATTGGACTCCTACGAGCAGTACTTC. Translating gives CASSPNRVIGLDSYEQYF.

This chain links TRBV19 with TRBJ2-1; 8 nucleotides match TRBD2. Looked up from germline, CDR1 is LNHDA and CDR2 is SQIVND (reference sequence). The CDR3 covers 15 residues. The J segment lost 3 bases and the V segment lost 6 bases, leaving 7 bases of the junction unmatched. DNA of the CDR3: TGTGCCAGTAGAACTAGCGGATGGAACTACAATGAGCAGTTCTTC. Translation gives CASRTSGWNYNEQFF.